This T cell receptor beta chain came from a study of tumor and adjacent non-tumor tissue in lung cancer. Concerning this clonotype itself: This may stem from a read error, because a much larger clone lies one nucleotide away.

CDR1 SGHVS and CDR2 FQNEAQ come from the germline V gene. The CDR3 consists of 15 residues. V shed 2 bases and J shed 5 bases, with 13 bases lying between them. The library came from three nested PCR rounds adapted from ARM-PCR protocols. TCRdb re-called the multiplex PCR reads with MiXCR, one entry per CDR3 protein. The sample carries 98,000 or so distinct CDR3 sequences, 80% recorded once. RNA was extracted from bulk tissue without any cell sorting. This non-tumor lung sample came from over 3 cm beyond the tumor edge. Chemotherapy-naive patients with new lung cancer underwent thoracic surgery in China, August–November 2014.

The sample consisted of distant non-tumor lung tissue. The clonotype comes from a man aged 55-75 years with small cell lung cancer. The chain carries TRBV7-8 and TRBJ2-1; the D gene is possibly TRBD1 (5 bases). The CDR3 loop is CASSLLARVDNEQFF. The CDR3 coding sequence is TGTGCCAGCAGCTTACTTGCCAGGGTTGACAATGAGCAGTTCTTC.